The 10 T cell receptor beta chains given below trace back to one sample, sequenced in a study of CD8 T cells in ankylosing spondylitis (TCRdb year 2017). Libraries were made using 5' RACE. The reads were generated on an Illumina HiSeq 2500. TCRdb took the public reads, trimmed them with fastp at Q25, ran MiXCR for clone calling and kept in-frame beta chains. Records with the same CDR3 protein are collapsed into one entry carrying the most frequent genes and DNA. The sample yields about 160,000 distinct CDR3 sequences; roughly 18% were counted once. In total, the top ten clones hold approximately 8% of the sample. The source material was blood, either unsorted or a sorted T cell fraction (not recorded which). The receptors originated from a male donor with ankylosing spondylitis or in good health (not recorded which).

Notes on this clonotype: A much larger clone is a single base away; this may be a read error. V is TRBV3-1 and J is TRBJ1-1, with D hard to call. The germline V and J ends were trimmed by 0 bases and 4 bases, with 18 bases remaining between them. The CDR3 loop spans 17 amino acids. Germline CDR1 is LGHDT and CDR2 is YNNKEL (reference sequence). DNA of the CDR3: TGTGCCAGCAGCCAAGAGGTCCGGAGGGAGCGGGGCACTGAAGCTTTCTTT. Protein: CASSQEVRRERGTEAFF. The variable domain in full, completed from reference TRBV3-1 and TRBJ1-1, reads DTAVSQTPKYLVTQMGNDKSIKCEQNLGHDTMYWYKQDSKKFLKIMFSYNNKELIINETVPNRFSPKSPDKAHLNLHINSLELGDSAVYFCASSQEVRRERGTEAFFGQGTRLTVV.

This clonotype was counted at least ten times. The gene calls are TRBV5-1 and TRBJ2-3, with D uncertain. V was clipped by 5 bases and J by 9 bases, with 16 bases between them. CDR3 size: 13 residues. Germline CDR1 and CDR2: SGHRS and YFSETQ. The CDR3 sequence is CASSEESFWTQYF. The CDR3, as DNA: TGCGCCAGCAGTGAGGAGTCATTTTGGACGCAGTATTTT.

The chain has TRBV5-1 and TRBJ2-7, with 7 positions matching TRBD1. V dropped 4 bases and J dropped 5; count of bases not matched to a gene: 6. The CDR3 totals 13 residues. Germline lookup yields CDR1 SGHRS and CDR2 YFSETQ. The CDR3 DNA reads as TGCGCCAGCAGCGTCGACAGGGAAAACGAGCAGTACTTC. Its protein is CASSVDRENEQYF.

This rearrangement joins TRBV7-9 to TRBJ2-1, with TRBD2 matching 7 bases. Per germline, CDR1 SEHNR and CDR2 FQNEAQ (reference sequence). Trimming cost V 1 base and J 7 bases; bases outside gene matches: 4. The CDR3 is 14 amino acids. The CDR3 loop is CASSLELAANEQFF. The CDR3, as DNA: TGTGCCAGCAGCTTAGAGCTAGCGGCGAATGAGCAGTTCTTC.

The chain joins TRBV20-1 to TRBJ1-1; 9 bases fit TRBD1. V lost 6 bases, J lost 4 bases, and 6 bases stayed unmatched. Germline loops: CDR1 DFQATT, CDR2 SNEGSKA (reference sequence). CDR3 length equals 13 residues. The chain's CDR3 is CSARDRVSTEAFF. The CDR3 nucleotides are TGCAGTGCCCGGGACAGGGTGAGCACTGAAGCTTTCTTT.

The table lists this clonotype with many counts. CDR3 bases: TGCAGTGCTAGGATCCACTTAGACAATGAGCAGTTCTTC. Its translation is CSARIHLDNEQFF. V gene TRBV20-1 combines with J gene TRBJ2-1, with D hard to call. V was shortened by 3 bases and J by 5 bases, with 11 bases between the two germline ends. CDR1 is DFQATT and CDR2 is SNEGSKA in the germline V gene (reference sequence). There are 13 residues in the CDR3.

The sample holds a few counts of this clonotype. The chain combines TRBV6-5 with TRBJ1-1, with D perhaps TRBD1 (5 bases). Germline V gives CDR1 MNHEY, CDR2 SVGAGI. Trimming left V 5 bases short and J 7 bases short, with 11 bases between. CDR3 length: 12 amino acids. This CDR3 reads CASSRGESEAFF. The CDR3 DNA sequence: TGTGCCAGCAGTCGGGGGGAGAGTGAAGCTTTCTTT.

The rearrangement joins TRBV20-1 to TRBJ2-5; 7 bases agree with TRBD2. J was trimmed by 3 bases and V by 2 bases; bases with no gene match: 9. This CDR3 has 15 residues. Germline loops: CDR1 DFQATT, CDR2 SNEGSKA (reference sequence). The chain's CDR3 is CSARKAGKPEETQYF. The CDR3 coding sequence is TGCAGTGCTAGAAAAGCGGGAAAGCCGGAAGAGACCCAGTACTTC.

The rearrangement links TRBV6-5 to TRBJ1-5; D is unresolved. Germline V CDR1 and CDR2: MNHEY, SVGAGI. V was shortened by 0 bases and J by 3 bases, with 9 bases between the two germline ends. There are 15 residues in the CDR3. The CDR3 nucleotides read TGTGCCAGCAGTTACTCGTTGCAGTACAATCAGCCCCAGCATTTT. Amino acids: CASSYSLQYNQPQHF.

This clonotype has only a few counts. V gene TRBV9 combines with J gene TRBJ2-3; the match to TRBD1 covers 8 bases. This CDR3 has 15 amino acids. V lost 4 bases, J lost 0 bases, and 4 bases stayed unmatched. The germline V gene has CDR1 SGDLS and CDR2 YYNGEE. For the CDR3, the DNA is TGTGCCAGCAGCCCCGACAGGGGAAGCACAGATACGCAGTATTTT. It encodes CASSPDRGSTDTQYF.